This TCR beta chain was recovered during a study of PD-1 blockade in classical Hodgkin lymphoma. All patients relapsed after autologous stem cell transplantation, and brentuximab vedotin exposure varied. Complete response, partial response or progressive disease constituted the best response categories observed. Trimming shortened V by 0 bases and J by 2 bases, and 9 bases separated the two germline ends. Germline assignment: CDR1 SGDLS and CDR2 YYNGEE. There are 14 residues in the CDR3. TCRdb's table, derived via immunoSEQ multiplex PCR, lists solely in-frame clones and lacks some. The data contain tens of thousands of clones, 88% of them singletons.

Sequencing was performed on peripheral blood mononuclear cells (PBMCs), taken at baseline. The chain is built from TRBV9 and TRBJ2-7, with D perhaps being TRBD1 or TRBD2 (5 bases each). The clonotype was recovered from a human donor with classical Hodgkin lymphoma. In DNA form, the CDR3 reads TGTGCCAGCAGCGTAGGGGACGCCGCCTACGAGCAGTACTTC. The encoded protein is CASSVGDAAYEQYF.